The clone carrying this T cell receptor beta chain ranks as medium-sized (0.01 to 0.1%) in terms of frequency. This entry is derived from a study of diagnostic markers for celiac disease. Per germline, CDR1 DFQATT and CDR2 SNEGSKA (reference sequence). The CDR3 runs 16 residues. Each CDR3 protein gets one entry in TCRdb, which reprocessed the reads and gives no DNA. This repertoire comprises several thousand distinct CDR3 sequences; its ten largest clones make up about 9.2%. Sequenced material: either unsorted cells or a sorted T cell fraction (not recorded which). The receptor comes from a human donor. This table probably holds off-target reads from a library built for another chain. The chain employs TRBV20-1 and TRBJ2-3; TCRdb designates TRBD1, a call that cannot be tested without DNA. This CDR3 is CSARRLGGVRTDTQYF.